Below, 12 T cell receptor beta chains from the same sample are listed, as sequenced in a study of blood T cell repertoires in COVID-19. Data came from immunoSEQ multiplex PCR; TCRdb stores just in-frame clones and leaves some out. Here the sample spans approximately 140,000 clones, under 90% being singletons. The sequenced sample was PBMCs or T cells enriched from blood (not recorded which). The receptors derive from a man in his forties or fifties with acute COVID-19.

This chain links TRBV7-3 with TRBJ2-2, with D possibly TRBD2 on 6 matching bases. V was shortened by 5 bases and J by 5 bases, with 15 bases between the two germline ends. There are 15 residues in the CDR3. The germline V gene has CDR1 SGHTA and CDR2 FQGTGA. CDR3 amino acids: CASSHSEGTTGELFF. CDR3 sequence (DNA): TGTGCCAGCAGCCATAGCGAGGGGACTACCGGGGAGCTGTTTTTT.

This rearrangement joins TRBV25-1 to TRBJ1-4; D ambiguous. V lost 6 bases, J lost 7 bases, and 18 bases lay in between. The CDR3 spans 15 residues. Germline V gene data show CDR1 as MGHDK and CDR2 as SYGVNS. The CDR3 sequence is CASRDGRRRGEKLFF. CDR3 nucleotide sequence: TGTGCCAGCAGGGATGGACGGCGCCGGGGTGAAAAACTGTTTTTT.

The chain uses TRBV5-6 and TRBJ1-4; TRBD1 matches 10 bases. Germline-derived CDR1 and CDR2 are SGHDT and YYEEEE. V gave up 4 bases and J gave up 8 bases; unmatched junction bases: 5. This CDR3 region has 14 residues. The CDR3 here is CASSGGQGLEKLFF. In DNA form, the CDR3 reads TGTGCCAGCAGCGGGGGACAGGGGCTCGAAAAACTGTTTTTT.

V is TRBV20-1 and J is TRBJ1-1; D ambiguous. Germline V lookup: CDR1 DFQATT, CDR2 SNEGSKA (reference sequence). V gave up 3 bases and J gave up 0 bases, with 8 bases separating them. CDR3 length equals 13 residues. The CDR3: CSASSSMNTEAFF. The CDR3 nucleotides are TGCAGTGCTAGTTCTAGCATGAACACTGAAGCTTTCTTT.

This chain connects TRBV5-1 to TRBJ2-1; 10 bases are shared with TRBD2. Trimming cost V 7 bases and J 13 bases; bases outside gene matches: 17. Germline CDR1 SGHRS, CDR2 YFSETQ. The CDR3 contains 15 residues. The CDR3 nucleotides read TGCGCCAGCTCAGTTCTTACCGGGACTAGCGCCGACCAGTTCTTC. Amino acid sequence: CASSVLTGTSADQFF.

This chain links TRBV7-2 with TRBJ2-3, with D possibly being TRBD1 (6 bases). CDR1 is SGHTA and CDR2 is FQGNSA in the germline V gene. The CDR3 extends over 12 amino acids. V was pared by 4 bases and J by 9 bases, with 11 bases between. CDR3 sequence reads: CASSSFRGTQYF. The DNA for the CDR3 is TGTGCCAGCAGCTCCTTTAGGGGGACGCAGTATTTT.

The V call is TRBV20-1, the J call TRBJ1-3; D remains unclear. With 3 bases removed from V and 2 bases from J, the gap between germline ends came to 14 bases. CDR1 and CDR2 from the germline V gene are DFQATT and SNEGSKA (reference sequence). The CDR3 extends over 15 amino acids. CDR3 protein: CSASDPGTAGNTIYF. The CDR3 DNA reads as TGCAGTGCTAGTGACCCAGGTACGGCTGGAAACACCATATATTTT.

The chain recombines TRBV20-1 with TRBJ1-1; weak D call: TRBD1 (6 bases). This CDR3 is built from 13 residues. Germline V lookup: CDR1 DFQATT, CDR2 SNEGSKA (reference sequence). The V end lost 3 bases, the J end lost 5 bases, and 13 bases lay between the germline ends. This chain's CDR3 is CSASTGGRTEAFF. The CDR3 nucleotides are TGCAGTGCTAGTACGGGGGGCCGAACTGAAGCTTTCTTT.

This sequence joins TRBV28 and TRBJ1-5; a possible D gene is TRBD1 (6 bases). CDR1 and CDR2 from the germline V gene are MDHEN and SYDVKM. The CDR3 covers 15 residues. The V end lost 3 bases, the J end lost 0 bases, and 9 bases lay between the germline ends. The DNA of the CDR3 is TGTGCCAGCAGTTTCCTAGGGGGTAGCAATCAGCCCCAGCATTTT. Encoded protein: CASSFLGGSNQPQHF. Full variable domain (missing parts from reference TRBV28 and TRBJ1-5): DVKVTQSSRYLVKRTGEKVFLECVQDMDHENMFWYRQDPGLGLRLIYFSYDVKMKEKGDIPEGYSVSREKKERFSLILESASTNQTSMYLCASSFLGGSNQPQHFGDGTRLSIL.

The chain uses TRBV19 and TRBJ1-4; unclear D gene. CDR3 length: 16 amino acids. The germline V gene has CDR1 LNHDA and CDR2 SQIVND (reference sequence). Trimming pared 5 bases from V and 0 bases from J, leaving 13 bases between. In nucleotides, the CDR3 is TGTGCCAGTAGTCCCTTCCGCGGGACAACTAATGAAAAACTGTTTTTT. The encoded protein is CASSPFRGTTNEKLFF.

The chain recombines TRBV19 with TRBJ1-1; D is ambiguous. V was trimmed by 8 bases and J by 5 bases, leaving 15 bases between them. The CDR3 is 13 residues long. The germline V gene has CDR1 LNHDA and CDR2 SQIVND (reference sequence). CDR3 residues: CASARGEGTEAFF. The CDR3, as DNA: TGTGCCAGTGCCCGCGGGGAAGGGACTGAAGCTTTCTTT.

The V gene is TRBV6-5, the J gene TRBJ1-3; D call uncertain. The CDR3 is 14 residues long. Germline V gene sequence: CDR1 MNHEY, CDR2 SVGAGI. The V and J ends lost 10 bases and 2 bases respectively, with 15 bases between them. CDR3 nucleotide sequence: TGTGCCATCTCCTCAGGAGGTGCTGGAAACACCATATATTTT. The encoded protein is CAISSGGAGNTIYF.